These 19 T cell receptor beta chains were sequenced from one sample in a study of blood T cell repertoires in COVID-19. Clones were read by immunoSEQ multiplex PCR, and TCRdb kept only the in-frame ones, dropping some. This table has approximately 390,000 clones, almost 90% appearing once. Material: peripheral blood. The receptor set was obtained from a man between 18 and 29 years old with active or convalescent COVID-19.

V is TRBV7-8 and J is TRBJ2-3; the match to TRBD2 covers 11 bases. Trimming cost V 5 bases and J 0 bases; bases outside gene matches: 4. CDR1 and CDR2 (germline): SGHVS, FQNEAQ. This CDR3 region has 16 residues. As DNA, the CDR3 is TGTGCCAGCAGCCTACGGACTAGCGGGAGCACAGATACGCAGTATTTT. As protein: CASSLRTSGSTDTQYF.

The chain uses TRBV29-1 and TRBJ1-2, with D maybe TRBD1 (5 bases). Germline V CDR1 and CDR2: SQVTM, ANQGSEA. The CDR3 has 13 amino acids. The ends were cut back, 6 bases at V and 4 bases at J, with 15 bases in the middle. The chain's CDR3 is CSVARDSSYGYTF. CDR3 sequence (DNA): TGCAGCGTCGCCCGAGACAGTTCCTATGGCTACACCTTC. The full variable domain, in which reference TRBV29-1 and TRBJ1-2 provide the parts outside the CDR3, is SAVISQKPSRDICQRGTSLTIQCQVDSQVTMMFWYRQQPGQSLTLIATANQGSEATYESGFVIDKFPISRPNLTFSTLTVSNMSPEDSSIYLCSVARDSSYGYTFGSGTRLTVV.

The chain combines TRBV7-2 with TRBJ2-2; TRBD2 is a possible D gene (5 bases). Germline V gene lookup returns CDR1 SGHTA and CDR2 FQGNSA. CDR3 length: 16 residues. V lost 0 bases to trimming and J lost 0 bases, with 8 bases between them. The CDR3 bases are TGTGCCAGCAGCTTAGCCGGGATTTCGAACACCGGGGAGCTGTTTTTT. Its translation: CASSLAGISNTGELFF.

V and J are TRBV4-2 and TRBJ1-5, with 8 bases matching TRBD1. This CDR3 spans 16 amino acids. In germline, CDR1 is LGHNA, CDR2 YNFKEQ. The V segment lost 2 bases and the J segment 6 bases; nucleotides outside the gene matches: 9. CDR3 in DNA: TGTGCCAGCAGCCAACCTCAGGGGGCTAAATCTCAGCCCCAGCATTTT. This codes for CASSQPQGAKSQPQHF.

J is TRBJ2-7 and V is TRBV7-6, with TRBD1 matching over 11 bases. This CDR3 spans 14 amino acids. Germline trimming cut 5 bases from V and 3 bases from J; bases unmatched to any gene: 3. CDR1 and CDR2 from the germline V gene are SGHVS and FNYEAQ. The CDR3 DNA reads TGTGCCAGCAGCCCCGGGACAGGGGGCTACGAGCAGTACTTC. This gives the protein CASSPGTGGYEQYF.

V gene TRBV5-3 combines with J gene TRBJ2-7; D ambiguous. TRBV5-3 counts as an open reading frame of uncertain function. The CDR3 spans 12 residues. V dropped 10 bases and J dropped 0 bases, with 11 bases sitting between them. The CDR3 DNA is TGTGCCTGTCGCGAGTTCTCCTACGAGCAGTACTTC. Residues: CACREFSYEQYF.

The rearrangement joins TRBV6-2 or TRBV6-3 to TRBJ2-7; 9 positions match TRBD2. V shed 2 bases and J 2 bases; nucleotides not matched to a gene: 4. In germline, CDR1 is MNHEY, CDR2 SVGEGT. CDR3 length equals 15 residues. CDR3 amino acids: CASSYPSSGTYEQYF. In nucleotides, the CDR3 is TGTGCCAGCAGTTACCCGTCTAGCGGGACCTACGAGCAGTACTTC.

This chain links TRBV3-1 (or the pseudogene TRBV3-2) with TRBJ2-7; D is perhaps TRBD1 (6 bases). Trimming pared 4 bases from V and 3 bases from J, leaving 19 bases between. This CDR3 is built from 16 residues. Germline lookup yields CDR1 LGHDT and CDR2 YNNKEL (reference sequence). CDR3 amino acids: CASSRRIQDRVYEQYF. The CDR3 DNA is TGTGCCAGCAGCCGACGGATCCAGGACAGAGTCTACGAGCAGTACTTC.

This chain joins TRBV7-9 and TRBJ1-5; no clear D. Germline-derived CDR1 and CDR2 are SEHNR and FQNEAQ (reference sequence). This CDR3 is 13 amino acids long. The V and J ends lost 5 bases and 6 bases respectively, with 11 bases between them. The DNA for the CDR3 is TGTGCCAGCAGCAGTGGAAGAGGTCAGCCCCAGCATTTT. Amino acid sequence: CASSSGRGQPQHF. Drawing the rest from reference TRBV7-9 and TRBJ1-5, the complete variable domain is DTGVSQNPRHKITKRGQNVTFRCDPISEHNRLYWYRQTLGQGPEFLTYFQNEAQLEKSRLLSDRFSAERPKGSFSTLEIQRTEQGDSAMYLCASSSGRGQPQHFGDGTRLSIL.

The rearrangement joins TRBV27 to TRBJ1-4, with D unresolved. The germline V gene has CDR1 MNHEY and CDR2 SMNVEV (reference sequence). The CDR3 spans 15 residues. The V and J ends lost 3 bases and 8 bases respectively, with 16 bases between them. The CDR3 DNA sequence: TGTGCCAGCAGTTTGGGTGCGTGGGCAGAGGAAAAACTGTTTTTT. Its translation: CASSLGAWAEEKLFF.

J is TRBJ1-1 and V is TRBV29-1; 11 bases match TRBD1. The length of the CDR3 is 15 residues. V shed 3 bases and J 3 bases; nucleotides not matched to a gene: 6. The germline gives CDR1 SQVTM, CDR2 ANQGSEA. CDR3 residues: CSVDWTGGLDTEAFF. CDR3 DNA sequence: TGCAGCGTTGATTGGACAGGGGGCCTGGACACTGAAGCTTTCTTT.

This rearrangement joins TRBV6-4 to TRBJ2-3, with TRBD2 matching 9 bases. The CDR3 has 13 residues. Germline V gene data show CDR1 as MRHNA and CDR2 as SNTAGT. The junction had 7 bases not matched to a gene; V was cut back by 0 bases and J by 15 bases. The CDR3 DNA is TGTGCCAGCAGTGACTCGAGGCGGGGGGGCCAATATTTT. Its translation is CASSDSRRGGQYF.

The V gene is TRBV27, the J gene TRBJ1-5; 7 bases align to TRBD1. V shed 7 bases, J shed 4 bases, and the junction held 4 bases outside the gene matches. The CDR3 is 13 amino acids. Germline CDR1 and CDR2: MNHEY and SMNVEV (reference sequence). CDR3 DNA sequence: TGTGCCAGCAAGCAGGGGGTAAATCAGCCCCAGCATTTT. Protein: CASKQGVNQPQHF.

This clone was seen once. The chain has TRBV15 and TRBJ2-7; TRBD1 matches at 9 bases. V shed 3 bases, J shed 5 bases, and the junction held 8 bases outside the gene matches. CDR3 size: 15 residues. Germline CDR1 LNHNV, CDR2 YYDKDF (reference sequence). In DNA, the CDR3 is TGTGCCACCAGCAGCTCCGGGACAGGGCTCGACGAGCAGTACTTC. Protein: CATSSSGTGLDEQYF.

The V gene is TRBV2, the J gene TRBJ1-1; no clear D. Trimming cost V 3 bases and J 1 base, with 18 bases left between them. Germline assignment: CDR1 SNHLY and CDR2 FYNNEI. This CDR3 has 17 amino acids. In DNA, the CDR3 is TGTGCCAGCAGTGAGAGGGCCTTTGGCCATTCGAACACTGAAGCTTTCTTT. Its translation is CASSERAFGHSNTEAFF.

The V and J genes are TRBV19 and TRBJ1-5, with 7 bases matching TRBD1. The CDR3 spans 15 residues. The V gene's germline CDR1 is LNHDA and CDR2 SQIVND (reference sequence). V lost 7 bases to trimming and J lost 3 bases; unmatched junction nucleotides: 9. The CDR3 DNA reads TGTGCCAGTACAAATCGGGACAGACTCAATCAGCCCCAGCATTTT. Amino acids: CASTNRDRLNQPQHF.

This rearrangement joins TRBV14 to TRBJ2-1; TRBD2 agrees at 10 bases. CDR1 SGHDN and CDR2 FVKESK come from the germline V gene. The CDR3 spans 15 residues. V gave up 0 bases and J gave up 12 bases; unmatched junction bases: 8. The CDR3 bases are TGTGCCAGCAGCCAAGATAAGCTAGCGGGAGTGATGCAGTTCTTC. It specifies CASSQDKLAGVMQFF. The variable domain in full, completed from reference TRBV14 and TRBJ2-1, reads EAGVTQFPSHSVIEKGQTVTLRCDPISGHDNLYWYRRVMGKEIKFLLHFVKESKQDESGMPNNRFLAERTGGTYSTLKVQPAELEDSGVYFCASSQDKLAGVMQFFGPGTRLTVL.

The chain combines TRBV11-2 with TRBJ2-7; the D gene is possibly TRBD2 (6 bases). Trimming left V 8 bases short and J 3 bases short, with 14 bases between. CDR3 length equals 13 residues. Germline assignment: CDR1 SGHAT and CDR2 FQNNGV. In DNA form, the CDR3 reads TGTGCCAGCCGGGACTCCCTTCGCTACGAGCAGTACTTC. Its translation is CASRDSLRYEQYF.

V gene TRBV6-5 combines with J gene TRBJ1-4; possible D gene TRBD1, 5 bases. The V gene lost 2 bases and the J gene lost 10 bases, with 11 bases spanning the gap. Germline assignment: CDR1 MNHEY and CDR2 SVGAGI. The CDR3 spans 13 residues. DNA for the CDR3: TGTGCCAGCAGTTACGATCAGGGCGTAAAACTGTTTTTT. This gives the protein CASSYDQGVKLFF.